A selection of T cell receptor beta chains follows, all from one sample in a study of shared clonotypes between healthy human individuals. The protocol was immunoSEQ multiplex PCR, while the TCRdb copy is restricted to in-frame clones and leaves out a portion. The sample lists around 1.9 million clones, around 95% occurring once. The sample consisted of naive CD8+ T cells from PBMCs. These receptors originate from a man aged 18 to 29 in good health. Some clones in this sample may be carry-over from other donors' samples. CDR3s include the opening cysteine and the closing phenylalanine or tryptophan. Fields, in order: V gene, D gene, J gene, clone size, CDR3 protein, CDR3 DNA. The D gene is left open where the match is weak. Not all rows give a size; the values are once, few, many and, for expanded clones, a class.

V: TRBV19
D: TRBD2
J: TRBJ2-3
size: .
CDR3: CASTIGGGAPDTQYF
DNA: TGTGCCAGTACCATTGGGGGAGGGGCGCCAGATACGCAGTATTTT

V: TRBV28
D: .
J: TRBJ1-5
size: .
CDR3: CASSLGGGPYSNQPQHF
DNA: TGTGCCAGCAGTTTAGGGGGGGGACCATATAGCAATCAGCCCCAGCATTTT

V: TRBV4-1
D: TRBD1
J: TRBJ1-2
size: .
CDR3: CASTHGLQGGYGYTF
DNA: TGCGCCAGCACCCACGGACTACAGGGGGGGTATGGCTACACCTTC

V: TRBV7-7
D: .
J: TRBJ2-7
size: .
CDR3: CASSLLNGEQYF
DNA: TGTGCCAGCAGCTTACTCAACGGGGAGCAGTACTTC

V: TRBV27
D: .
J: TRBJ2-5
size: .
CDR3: CASSLGPKETQYF
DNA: TGTGCCAGCAGTCTCGGGCCAAAAGAGACCCAGTACTTC

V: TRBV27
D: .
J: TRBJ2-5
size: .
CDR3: CASSLRRQGETQYF
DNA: TGTGCCAGCAGTTTACGTCGGCAGGGCGAGACCCAGTACTTC

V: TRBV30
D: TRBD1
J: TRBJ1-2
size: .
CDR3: CAWSLAGGAYGYTF
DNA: TGTGCCTGGAGTTTAGCAGGGGGCGCCTATGGCTACACCTTC

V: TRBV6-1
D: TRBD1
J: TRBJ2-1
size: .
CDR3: CASSDQTGGGTDEQFF
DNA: TGTGCCAGCAGTGATCAGACAGGGGGCGGTACCGATGAGCAGTTCTTC

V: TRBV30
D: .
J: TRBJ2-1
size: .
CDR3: CAWSLRTLGNEQFF
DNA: TGTGCCTGGAGTCTAAGGACCCTGGGGAATGAGCAGTTCTTC

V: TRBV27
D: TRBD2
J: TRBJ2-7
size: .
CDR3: CASSRGPLAGPTYEQYF
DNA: TGTGCCAGCAGTCGGGGGCCACTAGCGGGACCCACCTACGAGCAGTACTTC

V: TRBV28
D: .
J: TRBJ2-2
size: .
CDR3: CASSLSQGLSNTGELFF
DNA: TGTGCCAGCAGTTTAAGCCAGGGCCTTTCGAACACCGGGGAGCTGTTTTTT

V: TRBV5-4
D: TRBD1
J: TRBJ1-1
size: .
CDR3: CASSESTGGNTEAFF
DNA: TGTGCCAGCAGCGAGTCGACAGGGGGGAACACTGAAGCTTTCTTT

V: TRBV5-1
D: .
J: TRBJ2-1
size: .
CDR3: CASSSGRHGEQFF
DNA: TGCGCCAGCAGCTCGGGACGACATGGTGAGCAGTTCTTC

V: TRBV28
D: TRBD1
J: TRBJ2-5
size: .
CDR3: CASQQGIETQYF
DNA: TGTGCCAGCCAACAGGGGATAGAGACCCAGTACTTC

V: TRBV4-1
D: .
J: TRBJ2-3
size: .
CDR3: CASSQVRGGFADTQYF
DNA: TGCGCCAGCAGCCAAGTGAGGGGTGGGTTCGCAGATACGCAGTATTTT

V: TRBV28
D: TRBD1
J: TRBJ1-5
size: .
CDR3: CASSFARGQALQHF
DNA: TGTGCCAGCAGTTTTGCCCGCGGACAGGCTCTCCAGCATTTT

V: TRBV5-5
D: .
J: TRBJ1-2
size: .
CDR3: CASSQAINSIGYTF
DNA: TGTGCCAGCAGCCAAGCGATTAACAGTATTGGCTACACCTTC

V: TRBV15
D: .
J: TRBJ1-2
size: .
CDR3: CATSRGVWAHGYTF
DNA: TGTGCCACCAGCAGGGGGGTCTGGGCCCATGGCTACACCTTC

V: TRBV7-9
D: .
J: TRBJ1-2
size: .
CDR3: CASSPMGGAYGYTF
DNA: TGTGCCAGCAGCCCAATGGGGGGGGCCTATGGCTACACCTTC

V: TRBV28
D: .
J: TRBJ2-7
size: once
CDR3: CASSFGDYEQYF
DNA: TGTGCCAGCAGTTTTGGAGACTACGAGCAGTACTTC

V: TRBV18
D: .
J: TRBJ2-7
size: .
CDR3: CASSPGQVLSGSSYEQYF
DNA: TGTGCCAGCTCACCTGGACAGGTCCTAAGCGGGAGCTCCTACGAGCAGTACTTC

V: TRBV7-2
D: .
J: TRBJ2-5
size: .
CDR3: CASSPQAGIETQYF
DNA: TGTGCCAGCAGCCCCCAGGCGGGGATAGAGACCCAGTACTTC

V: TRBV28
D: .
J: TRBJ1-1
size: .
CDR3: CASSFVGDTEAFF
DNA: TGTGCCAGCAGTTTCGTGGGGGACACTGAAGCTTTCTTT

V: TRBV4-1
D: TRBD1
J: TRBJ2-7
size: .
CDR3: CASSQVLGTAAYEQYF
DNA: TGCGCCAGCAGCCAAGTCCTCGGGACAGCAGCCTACGAGCAGTACTTC

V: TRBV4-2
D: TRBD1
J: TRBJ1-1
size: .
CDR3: CASSRTQGQGTEAFF
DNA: TGTGCCAGCAGCCGAACACAGGGGCAGGGCACTGAAGCTTTCTTT

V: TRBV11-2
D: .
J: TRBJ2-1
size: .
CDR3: CASSLGGTYNEQFF
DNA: TGTGCCAGCAGCTTAGGAGGGACCTACAATGAGCAGTTCTTC

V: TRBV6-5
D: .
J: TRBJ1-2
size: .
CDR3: CASSYLAGIYGYTF
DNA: TGTGCCAGCAGTTATCTGGCAGGGATTTATGGCTACACCTTC

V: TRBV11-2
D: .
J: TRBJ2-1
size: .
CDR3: CASSFVARGGDEQFF
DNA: TGTGCCAGCAGCTTCGTAGCCCGGGGAGGCGATGAGCAGTTCTTC

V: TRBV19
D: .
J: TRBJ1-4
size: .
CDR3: CASSILGSTNEKLFF
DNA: TGTGCCAGTAGTATTTTAGGGTCAACTAATGAAAAACTGTTTTTT

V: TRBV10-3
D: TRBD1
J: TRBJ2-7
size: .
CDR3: CAIRALTGVEQYF
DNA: TGTGCCATCAGAGCACTGACAGGGGTCGAGCAGTACTTC

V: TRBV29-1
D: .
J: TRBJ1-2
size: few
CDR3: CSVLASNYGYTF
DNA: TGCAGCGTTCTTGCCTCTAACTATGGCTACACCTTC

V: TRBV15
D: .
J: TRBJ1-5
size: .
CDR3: CATRRRGQGNQPQHF
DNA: TGTGCCACCAGGCGCCGGGGGCAGGGGAATCAGCCCCAGCATTTT

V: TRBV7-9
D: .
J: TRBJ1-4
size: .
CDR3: CASRVLATNEKLFF
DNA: TGTGCCAGCAGGGTCCTTGCAACTAATGAAAAACTGTTTTTT

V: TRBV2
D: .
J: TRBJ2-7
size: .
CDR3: CASSAQDGGYEQYF
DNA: TGTGCCAGCAGTGCTCAGGACGGAGGCTACGAGCAGTACTTC

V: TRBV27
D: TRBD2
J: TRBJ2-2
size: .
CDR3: CASSKTPGLAGVSTGELFF
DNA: TGTGCCAGCAGCAAAACGCCGGGACTAGCGGGAGTGAGCACCGGGGAGCTGTTTTTT

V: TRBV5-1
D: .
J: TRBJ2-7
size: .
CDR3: CASSLGSPRAYEQYF
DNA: TGCGCCAGCAGCTTGGGGTCCCCCAGGGCCTACGAGCAGTACTTC

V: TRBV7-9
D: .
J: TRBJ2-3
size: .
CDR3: CASRGDGEAQYF
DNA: TGTGCCAGCAGAGGGGACGGGGAGGCGCAGTATTTT

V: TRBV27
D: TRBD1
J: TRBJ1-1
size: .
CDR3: CASRLTGSATEAFF
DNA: TGTGCCAGCAGGCTGACAGGGTCGGCCACTGAAGCTTTCTTT

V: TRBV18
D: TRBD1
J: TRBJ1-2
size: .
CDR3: CASSPGLDRGTNYGYTF
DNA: TGTGCCAGCTCACCAGGGCTGGACAGGGGAACTAACTATGGCTACACCTTC

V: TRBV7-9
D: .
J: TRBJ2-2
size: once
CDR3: CASSLEAARELFF
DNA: TGTGCCAGCAGCTTAGAGGCGGCTCGGGAGCTGTTTTTT

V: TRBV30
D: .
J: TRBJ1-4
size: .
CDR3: CALQDTNEKLFF
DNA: TGTGCCTTACAGGACACTAATGAAAAACTGTTTTTT

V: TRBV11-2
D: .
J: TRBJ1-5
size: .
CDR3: CASSLSAGAYQPQHF
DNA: TGTGCCAGCAGCTTATCGGCAGGGGCCTATCAGCCCCAGCATTTT

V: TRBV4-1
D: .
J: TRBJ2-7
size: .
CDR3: CASSRVDGPYEQYF
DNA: TGCGCCAGCAGCCGGGTGGACGGGCCCTACGAGCAGTACTTC

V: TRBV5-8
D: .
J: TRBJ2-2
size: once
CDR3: CASSLAGFTGELFF
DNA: TGTGCCAGCAGCTTGGCCGGGTTCACCGGGGAGCTGTTTTTT

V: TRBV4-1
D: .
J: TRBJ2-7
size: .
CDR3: CASSRQDGGGSYEQYF
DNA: TGCGCCAGCAGCCGCCAAGATGGAGGGGGCAGTTACGAGCAGTACTTC

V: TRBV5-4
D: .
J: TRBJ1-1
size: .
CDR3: CASHPISGQAEAFF
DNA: .

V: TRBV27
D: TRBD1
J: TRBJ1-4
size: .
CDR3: CASGGDRSFEKLFF
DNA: TGTGCCAGCGGCGGGGACAGGAGTTTCGAAAAACTGTTTTTT

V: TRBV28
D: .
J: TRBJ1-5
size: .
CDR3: CASSFVGNHQPQHF
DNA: TGTGCCAGCAGTTTTGTGGGAAATCATCAGCCCCAGCATTTT

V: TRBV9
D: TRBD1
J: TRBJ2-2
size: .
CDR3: CASSVARDRGNTGELFF
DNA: TGTGCCAGCAGCGTAGCTCGGGACAGGGGAAACACCGGGGAGCTGTTTTTT